This T cell receptor beta chain was captured in a study of beta chain features in type 1 diabetes. Overall study findings and caveats: PCR could preferentially amplify shorter templates, alike in patients and controls. No resolution was reached here on whether HLA type influences TCRB rearrangement. All four CD4+ subsets from Type 1 diabetes patients carried moderately but significantly shorter TCRB CDR3s.

V was pared by 1 base and J by 3 bases, with 9 bases of the junction left unmatched. CDR1 and CDR2 from the germline V gene are LGHNA and YNFKEQ. The CDR3 length is 16 residues. Of the isolated RNA, all was reverse transcribed, and so the sequenced material was expressed TCRB transcripts. Clones were sequenced by immunoSEQ multiplex PCR, and TCRdb holds only the in-frame ones, with some missing. This table holds around 250,000 clones, approximately 15% found once. Every sorted population was more than 95% pure. The sample holds a few counts of this clone. Its antigen is unidentified. The rearrangement links TRBV4-2 to TRBJ2-7; TRBD2 aligns across 7 bases. This sequence was found in a man between 25 and 39 years old with type 1 diabetes. The sequenced sample was naive CD4+ T cells from blood. The CDR3 sequence: CASSQGPRGGDYEQYF. In DNA form, the CDR3 reads TGTGCCAGCAGCCAAGGCCCTCGGGGAGGGGACTACGAGCAGTACTTC.